This is a list of T cell receptor beta chains from one sample in a study of control samples from healthy donors and cancer patients. Profiling relied on immunoSEQ multiplex PCR, and the TCRdb table lists in-frame clones only, not all of them. The repertoire holds roughly 100,000 clones, with approximately 83% as singletons. Sequenced: blood. The receptors come from a woman in her forties or fifties in good health. The conserved cysteine and the conserved F or W are not part of the CDR3 here.

TRBJ2-3	TRBV5-1	ASSYLGLAGITDTQY
TRBJ2-2	TRBV7-9	ASAERPGELF
TRBJ2-7	TRBV4-1	ASSQTTLSYEQY
TRBJ2-7	TRBV7-2	ASSLAGSLPYEQY
TRBJ1-3	TRBV11-2	ASSLGAGNTIY
TRBJ1-5	TRBV6-2/TRBV6-3	ASSYKTGTNQPQH
TRBJ1-6	TRBV2	ASSATDISNSPLH
TRBJ2-3	TRBV5-4	ASSLDGLAGAGDTQY
TRBJ1-2	TRBV5-1	ASSIRQGSYGYT
TRBJ2-1	TRBV7-7	ASSPEAGGQEQF
TRBJ1-4	TRBV6-1	ASSEPPFEKLF
TRBJ2-3	TRBV19	ASSVGTLGGTDTQY
TRBJ2-5	TRBV18	ASSSRGETQY
TRBJ2-7	TRBV7-2	ASSLLGTHSEQY
TRBJ2-3	TRBV7-9	ASRGTSGGTPGTDTQY
TRBJ2-3	TRBV2	ASSLGGLERHSSTDTQY
TRBJ1-2	TRBV7-2	ASRRNRGNYGYT
TRBJ2-7	TRBV6-5	ASNQAGLRYEQY
TRBJ1-3	TRBV7-2	ASSWDQQGNTIY
TRBJ2-7	TRBV27	ASSRQGSNEQY
TRBJ2-7	TRBV29-1	SGGDGSYEQY
TRBJ1-2	TRBV4-2	ASSQEGQGTGYGYT
TRBJ1-2	TRBV3-1/TRBV3-2	ASSTGGDTGGYT
TRBJ1-5	TRBV19	ASSDTQGRRNQPQH
TRBJ2-2	TRBV4-2	ASSQPKPGFGGTGELF
TRBJ2-6	TRBV6-2/TRBV6-3	ASSEPGAPLSGANVLT
TRBJ2-1	TRBV7-9	ASSLGASGNGDEQF
TRBJ1-1	TRBV18	ASSPEVGNTEAF
TRBJ1-1	TRBV9	ASSVEVRGDTEAF
TRBJ2-3	TRBV13	ATSTTGEGSDTQY
TRBJ1-2	TRBV20-1	SAPTGYGYT